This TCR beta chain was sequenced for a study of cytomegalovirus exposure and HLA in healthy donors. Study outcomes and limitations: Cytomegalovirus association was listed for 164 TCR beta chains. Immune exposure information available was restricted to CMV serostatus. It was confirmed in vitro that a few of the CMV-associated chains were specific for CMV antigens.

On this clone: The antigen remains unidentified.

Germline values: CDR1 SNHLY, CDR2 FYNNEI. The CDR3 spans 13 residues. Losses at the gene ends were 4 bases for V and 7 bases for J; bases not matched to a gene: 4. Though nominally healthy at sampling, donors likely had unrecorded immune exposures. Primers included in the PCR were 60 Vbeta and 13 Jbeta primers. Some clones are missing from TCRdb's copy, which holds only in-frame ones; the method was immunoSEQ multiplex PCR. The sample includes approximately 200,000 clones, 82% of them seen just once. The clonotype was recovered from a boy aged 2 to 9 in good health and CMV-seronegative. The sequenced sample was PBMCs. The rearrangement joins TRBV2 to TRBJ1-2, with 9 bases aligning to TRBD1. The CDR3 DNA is TGTGCCAGCAGTGGGGACAGGGCAAGTGGCTACACCTTC. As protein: CASSGDRASGYTF.